These 19 T cell receptor beta chains were sequenced from one sample in a study of post-analysis software for immune sequencing data. Study findings and constraints: Controls showed lower frequencies than patients for roughly five TRBV segments, and TRBV5-6, TRBV5-1 and TRBV20-1 were among these.

These TCRs' antigens remain unknown. Incorporated into the TCR beta cDNA libraries were unique molecular identifiers, which served to reduce PCR and sequencing biases. TCRdb reprocessed the PCR reads via MiXCR and lists one record per CDR3 protein. The table shows roughly 800,000 distinct CDR3 sequences, with approximately 57% occurring only once. The sequencing input was blood. The receptors originated from a girl aged 5-17 years with multiple sclerosis.

In its sample, this clonotype was seen once. The V call is TRBV18, the J call TRBJ2-5; weak D call: TRBD1 (6 bases). The germline CDR1 and CDR2 sequences are KGHSH and LQKENI. The CDR3 runs to 13 residues. The germline V and J ends were trimmed by 3 bases and 8 bases, with 13 bases remaining between them. This chain's CDR3 is CASSPDSPGTQYF. Written as DNA, the CDR3 is TGTGCCAGCTCACCGGACAGCCCAGGAACCCAGTACTTC.

This chain connects TRBV5-1 to TRBJ2-1; 7 nucleotides line up with TRBD2. Germline V lookup: CDR1 SGHRS, CDR2 YFSETQ. J was trimmed by 10 bases and V by 0 bases; bases with no gene match: 7. CDR3 length: 14 residues. The CDR3 region is CASSLERGVWEQFF. Here the CDR3 DNA reads TGCGCCAGCAGCTTGGAGCGGGGCGTCTGGGAGCAGTTCTTC.

This chain joins TRBV5-1 and TRBJ2-7; a weak D match, TRBD1 (5 bases). Germline V gene data show CDR1 as SGHRS and CDR2 as YFSETQ. CDR3 length: 13 residues. The V and J ends lost 2 bases and 2 bases respectively, with 8 bases between them. The CDR3, as DNA: TGCGCCAGCAGCTTCGAACAGGCCTACGAGCAGTACTTC. Translated, it gives CASSFEQAYEQYF.

The table lists this clonotype with a few counts. The rearrangement uses TRBV12-3 or TRBV12-4 and TRBJ2-3; tentatively, D is TRBD1 or TRBD2 (5 bases each). Between the trimmed V and J ends, which lost 6 bases and 0 bases, there was a span of 13 bases. The CDR3 loop spans 15 amino acids. CDR3 sequence reads: CASSITGPSTDTQYF. In nucleotides, the CDR3 is TGTGCCAGCAGCATAACGGGACCTAGCACAGATACGCAGTATTTT.

This clonotype was found a few times. The V gene is TRBV4-1, the J gene TRBJ1-2; D gene ambiguous. Between the trimmed V and J ends, which lost 1 base and 4 bases, there was a span of 10 bases. The CDR3 runs to 14 residues. CDR1 is MGHRA, CDR2 YSYEKL, per germline. The CDR3 nucleotides are TGCGCCAGCAGCCAAGTCTCTTATCCCTATGGCTACACCTTC. Its protein product is CASSQVSYPYGYTF.

This chain joins TRBV24-1 and TRBJ2-2; 8 bases are shared with TRBD1. Trimming cost V 7 bases and J 6 bases; bases outside gene matches: 12. The CDR3 extends over 16 amino acids. CDR1 is KGHDR and CDR2 is SFDVKD in the germline V gene. DNA for the CDR3: TGTGCCACCAGCGAGGCCCGACAGGGGAATGCCGGGGAGCTGTTTTTT. Translated: CATSEARQGNAGELFF.

This clonotype has more than one count but fewer than ten. V usage is TRBV30 and J usage is TRBJ2-7; no clear D gene. Germline values: CDR1 GTSNPN, CDR2 SVGIG (reference sequence). The CDR3 extends over 11 amino acids. With 0 bases removed from V and 3 bases from J, the gap between germline ends came to 3 bases. Here the CDR3 DNA reads TGTGCCTGGAGTGTTGTCTACGAGCAGTACTTC. Residues: CAWSVVYEQYF.

V usage is TRBV5-1 and J usage is TRBJ2-1; the match to TRBD1 covers 7 bases. Trimming removed 3 bases from V and 7 bases from J; junction bases left unmatched: 7. The CDR3 sequence is 14 residues long. Germline V gene data show CDR1 as SGHRS and CDR2 as YFSETQ. The CDR3 is CASSWGQSGNEQFF. The CDR3 DNA follows: TGCGCCAGCAGCTGGGGACAGTCTGGTAATGAGCAGTTCTTC.

This chain uses TRBV12-5 with TRBJ2-1; 7 bases map to TRBD2. This CDR3 region has 15 residues. After removal of 5 bases from V and 5 bases from J, the junction contained 9 bases not matched to a gene. Per germline, CDR1 LGHNT and CDR2 FRNRAP. CDR3 region: CASGLEGGAHNEQFF. The DNA of the CDR3 is TGTGCTAGTGGTCTTGAGGGAGGGGCGCACAATGAGCAGTTCTTC.

The V call is TRBV10-3, the J call TRBJ2-5; 7 positions match TRBD2. The V and J ends lost 3 bases and 1 base, in that order; junction bases with no gene match: 8. CDR1 and CDR2 from the germline V gene are ENHRY and SYGVKD. The CDR3 is made up of 16 amino acids. The CDR3 sequence: CAISEGLAATQETQYF. CDR3 nucleotides: TGTGCCATCAGTGAAGGGCTAGCGGCTACCCAAGAGACCCAGTACTTC.

The V call is TRBV7-2, the J call TRBJ2-1; possible D gene TRBD2, 5 bases. Germline V gives CDR1 SGHTA, CDR2 FQGNSA. V lost 5 bases and J 9 bases, leaving 8 bases between the germline ends. The CDR3 has 11 residues. The CDR3 sequence: CASSMSGEQFF. DNA for the CDR3: TGTGCCAGCAGCATGAGCGGTGAGCAGTTCTTC.

The chain carries TRBV9 and TRBJ1-6; D is ambiguous. Germline V gives CDR1 SGDLS, CDR2 YYNGEE. This CDR3 is 13 amino acids long. Trimming took 0 bases from V and 10 from J, leaving 8 bases between them. The CDR3 DNA is TGTGCCAGCAGCGTAGAAGTTCTATCACCCCTCCACTTT. It translates to CASSVEVLSPLHF. The full variable domain, its missing parts supplied by reference TRBV9 and TRBJ1-6, is DSGVTQTPKHLITATGQRVTLRCSPRSGDLSVYWYQQSLDQGLQFLIQYYNGEERAKGNILERFSAQQFPDLHSELNLSSLELGDSALYFCASSVEVLSPLHFGNGTRLTVT.

V gene TRBV5-1 combines with J gene TRBJ2-1; 10 bases map to TRBD2. Trimming at V came to 4 bases and at J to 8 bases, leaving 12 bases not matched to a gene. The V gene's germline CDR1 is SGHRS and CDR2 YFSETQ. CDR3 length: 16 amino acids. The CDR3 loop is CASSPQGLAGVDEQFF. DNA for the CDR3: TGCGCCAGCAGCCCTCAGGGGCTAGCGGGAGTAGATGAGCAGTTCTTC.

This chain links TRBV20-1 with TRBJ1-5; no definite D call. Per the germline V gene, CDR1 is DFQATT and CDR2 is SNEGSKA (reference sequence). V was pared by 4 bases and J by 5 bases, with 15 bases between. The CDR3 contains 14 residues. The CDR3 region is CSATYQGWHQPQHF. The CDR3 DNA reads as TGCAGTGCTACCTACCAAGGGTGGCATCAGCCCCAGCATTTT.

This clonotype was seen a handful of times. J is TRBJ2-5 and V is TRBV6-6, with D perhaps matching TRBD2 (5 bases). The ends were cut back, 8 bases at V and 1 base at J, with 14 bases in the middle. Germline V gives CDR1 MNHNY, CDR2 SVGAGI (reference sequence). This CDR3 has 14 amino acids. The DNA for the CDR3 is TGTGCCAGCTGCTCGGGGTGGGTCCAAGAGACCCAGTACTTC. Amino acid sequence: CASCSGWVQETQYF.

The chain links TRBV29-1 to TRBJ2-7; D uncertain. Trimming stripped 3 bases from V and 5 bases from J, with 14 bases between. The CDR3 extends over 13 amino acids. Germline assignment: CDR1 SQVTM and CDR2 ANQGSEA. The CDR3 protein is CSVEGRAEDEQYF. The CDR3 nucleotides read TGCAGCGTTGAGGGCAGAGCAGAGGACGAGCAGTACTTC.

This clonotype was detected only a few times. The chain is built from TRBV9 and TRBJ2-4; the D is unclear. The CDR3 covers 17 residues. Per the germline V gene, CDR1 is SGDLS and CDR2 is YYNGEE. Trimming stripped 0 bases from V and 13 bases from J, with 26 bases between. CDR3 DNA sequence: TGTGCCAGCAGCGTAGGTAGCCGAGCACATCCGCCTACGGAGCAGTACTTC. This gives the protein CASSVGSRAHPPTEQYF.

This clonotype has a handful of counts. In nucleotides, the CDR3 is TGTGCCAGCAGCCGGGTAGCGGGAAATGAGCAGTTCTTC. Encoded protein: CASSRVAGNEQFF. The chain carries TRBV3-1 and TRBJ2-1, with TRBD2 matching over 8 bases. Germline V CDR1 and CDR2: LGHDT, YNNKEL (reference sequence). Losses at the gene ends were 4 bases for V and 7 bases for J; bases not matched to a gene: 3. CDR3 length: 13 amino acids.

This clonotype was detected a few times. The chain employs TRBV3-1 and TRBJ1-4; D might be TRBD1 (5 bases). The V gene's germline CDR1 is LGHDT and CDR2 YNNKEL (reference sequence). The CDR3 covers 17 residues. The V gene lost 5 bases and the J gene lost 0 bases, with 16 bases spanning the gap. The CDR3 DNA follows: TGTGCCAGCAGCTCGGGACGGGAACTTGCAACTAATGAAAAACTGTTTTTT. It encodes CASSSGRELATNEKLFF.